The 3 T cell receptor beta chains below come from one sample, sequenced in a study of post-analysis software for immune sequencing data. Antigens of these TCRs are unknown. Study conclusions and caveats: In patients, TRBV5-6, TRBV5-1 and TRBV20-1 belonged to roughly 5 TRBV segments found more frequently than in controls.

Built from TCR beta cDNA, the libraries had unique molecular identifiers in them. Via MiXCR, TCRdb re-called the PCR reads, giving one row per CDR3 protein. This sample has about 200,000 distinct CDR3 sequences, with about 30% found just once. Source material: blood. The origin of the receptors is a girl aged 2 to 17 with multiple sclerosis.

The chain links TRBV6-5 to TRBJ1-1; TRBD1 might be the D (6 bases). CDR1 MNHEY and CDR2 SVGAGI come from the germline V gene. The ends were cut back, 6 bases at V and 6 bases at J, with 14 bases in the middle. This CDR3 has 13 residues. In DNA form, the CDR3 reads TGTGCCAGCAGCCGAGGGACATTCGCTGAAGCTTTCTTT. It translates to CASSRGTFAEAFF.

Concerning this clonotype itself: A much larger clone sits a single nucleotide away, making a read error possible. The V and J genes are TRBV27 and TRBJ1-6; tentatively, D is TRBD1 (5 bases). This CDR3 has 15 amino acids. Germline CDR1 MNHEY, CDR2 SMNVEV (reference sequence). V gave up 4 bases and J gave up 9 bases, with 16 bases separating them. The DNA of the CDR3 is TGTGCCAGCAGTTGGACAACGGTGGGGTCTTCACCCCTCCACTTT. Translation gives CASSWTTVGSSPLHF.

The rearrangement links TRBV7-3 to TRBJ2-5, with D perhaps TRBD1 (6 bases). Germline values: CDR1 SGHTA, CDR2 FQGTGA. The CDR3 totals 15 residues. V was shortened by 0 bases and J by 4 bases, with 12 bases between the two germline ends. In nucleotides, the CDR3 is TGTGCCAGCAGCTTAACGTCAGACAGGCGAGAGACCCAGTACTTC. Translating it yields CASSLTSDRRETQYF.